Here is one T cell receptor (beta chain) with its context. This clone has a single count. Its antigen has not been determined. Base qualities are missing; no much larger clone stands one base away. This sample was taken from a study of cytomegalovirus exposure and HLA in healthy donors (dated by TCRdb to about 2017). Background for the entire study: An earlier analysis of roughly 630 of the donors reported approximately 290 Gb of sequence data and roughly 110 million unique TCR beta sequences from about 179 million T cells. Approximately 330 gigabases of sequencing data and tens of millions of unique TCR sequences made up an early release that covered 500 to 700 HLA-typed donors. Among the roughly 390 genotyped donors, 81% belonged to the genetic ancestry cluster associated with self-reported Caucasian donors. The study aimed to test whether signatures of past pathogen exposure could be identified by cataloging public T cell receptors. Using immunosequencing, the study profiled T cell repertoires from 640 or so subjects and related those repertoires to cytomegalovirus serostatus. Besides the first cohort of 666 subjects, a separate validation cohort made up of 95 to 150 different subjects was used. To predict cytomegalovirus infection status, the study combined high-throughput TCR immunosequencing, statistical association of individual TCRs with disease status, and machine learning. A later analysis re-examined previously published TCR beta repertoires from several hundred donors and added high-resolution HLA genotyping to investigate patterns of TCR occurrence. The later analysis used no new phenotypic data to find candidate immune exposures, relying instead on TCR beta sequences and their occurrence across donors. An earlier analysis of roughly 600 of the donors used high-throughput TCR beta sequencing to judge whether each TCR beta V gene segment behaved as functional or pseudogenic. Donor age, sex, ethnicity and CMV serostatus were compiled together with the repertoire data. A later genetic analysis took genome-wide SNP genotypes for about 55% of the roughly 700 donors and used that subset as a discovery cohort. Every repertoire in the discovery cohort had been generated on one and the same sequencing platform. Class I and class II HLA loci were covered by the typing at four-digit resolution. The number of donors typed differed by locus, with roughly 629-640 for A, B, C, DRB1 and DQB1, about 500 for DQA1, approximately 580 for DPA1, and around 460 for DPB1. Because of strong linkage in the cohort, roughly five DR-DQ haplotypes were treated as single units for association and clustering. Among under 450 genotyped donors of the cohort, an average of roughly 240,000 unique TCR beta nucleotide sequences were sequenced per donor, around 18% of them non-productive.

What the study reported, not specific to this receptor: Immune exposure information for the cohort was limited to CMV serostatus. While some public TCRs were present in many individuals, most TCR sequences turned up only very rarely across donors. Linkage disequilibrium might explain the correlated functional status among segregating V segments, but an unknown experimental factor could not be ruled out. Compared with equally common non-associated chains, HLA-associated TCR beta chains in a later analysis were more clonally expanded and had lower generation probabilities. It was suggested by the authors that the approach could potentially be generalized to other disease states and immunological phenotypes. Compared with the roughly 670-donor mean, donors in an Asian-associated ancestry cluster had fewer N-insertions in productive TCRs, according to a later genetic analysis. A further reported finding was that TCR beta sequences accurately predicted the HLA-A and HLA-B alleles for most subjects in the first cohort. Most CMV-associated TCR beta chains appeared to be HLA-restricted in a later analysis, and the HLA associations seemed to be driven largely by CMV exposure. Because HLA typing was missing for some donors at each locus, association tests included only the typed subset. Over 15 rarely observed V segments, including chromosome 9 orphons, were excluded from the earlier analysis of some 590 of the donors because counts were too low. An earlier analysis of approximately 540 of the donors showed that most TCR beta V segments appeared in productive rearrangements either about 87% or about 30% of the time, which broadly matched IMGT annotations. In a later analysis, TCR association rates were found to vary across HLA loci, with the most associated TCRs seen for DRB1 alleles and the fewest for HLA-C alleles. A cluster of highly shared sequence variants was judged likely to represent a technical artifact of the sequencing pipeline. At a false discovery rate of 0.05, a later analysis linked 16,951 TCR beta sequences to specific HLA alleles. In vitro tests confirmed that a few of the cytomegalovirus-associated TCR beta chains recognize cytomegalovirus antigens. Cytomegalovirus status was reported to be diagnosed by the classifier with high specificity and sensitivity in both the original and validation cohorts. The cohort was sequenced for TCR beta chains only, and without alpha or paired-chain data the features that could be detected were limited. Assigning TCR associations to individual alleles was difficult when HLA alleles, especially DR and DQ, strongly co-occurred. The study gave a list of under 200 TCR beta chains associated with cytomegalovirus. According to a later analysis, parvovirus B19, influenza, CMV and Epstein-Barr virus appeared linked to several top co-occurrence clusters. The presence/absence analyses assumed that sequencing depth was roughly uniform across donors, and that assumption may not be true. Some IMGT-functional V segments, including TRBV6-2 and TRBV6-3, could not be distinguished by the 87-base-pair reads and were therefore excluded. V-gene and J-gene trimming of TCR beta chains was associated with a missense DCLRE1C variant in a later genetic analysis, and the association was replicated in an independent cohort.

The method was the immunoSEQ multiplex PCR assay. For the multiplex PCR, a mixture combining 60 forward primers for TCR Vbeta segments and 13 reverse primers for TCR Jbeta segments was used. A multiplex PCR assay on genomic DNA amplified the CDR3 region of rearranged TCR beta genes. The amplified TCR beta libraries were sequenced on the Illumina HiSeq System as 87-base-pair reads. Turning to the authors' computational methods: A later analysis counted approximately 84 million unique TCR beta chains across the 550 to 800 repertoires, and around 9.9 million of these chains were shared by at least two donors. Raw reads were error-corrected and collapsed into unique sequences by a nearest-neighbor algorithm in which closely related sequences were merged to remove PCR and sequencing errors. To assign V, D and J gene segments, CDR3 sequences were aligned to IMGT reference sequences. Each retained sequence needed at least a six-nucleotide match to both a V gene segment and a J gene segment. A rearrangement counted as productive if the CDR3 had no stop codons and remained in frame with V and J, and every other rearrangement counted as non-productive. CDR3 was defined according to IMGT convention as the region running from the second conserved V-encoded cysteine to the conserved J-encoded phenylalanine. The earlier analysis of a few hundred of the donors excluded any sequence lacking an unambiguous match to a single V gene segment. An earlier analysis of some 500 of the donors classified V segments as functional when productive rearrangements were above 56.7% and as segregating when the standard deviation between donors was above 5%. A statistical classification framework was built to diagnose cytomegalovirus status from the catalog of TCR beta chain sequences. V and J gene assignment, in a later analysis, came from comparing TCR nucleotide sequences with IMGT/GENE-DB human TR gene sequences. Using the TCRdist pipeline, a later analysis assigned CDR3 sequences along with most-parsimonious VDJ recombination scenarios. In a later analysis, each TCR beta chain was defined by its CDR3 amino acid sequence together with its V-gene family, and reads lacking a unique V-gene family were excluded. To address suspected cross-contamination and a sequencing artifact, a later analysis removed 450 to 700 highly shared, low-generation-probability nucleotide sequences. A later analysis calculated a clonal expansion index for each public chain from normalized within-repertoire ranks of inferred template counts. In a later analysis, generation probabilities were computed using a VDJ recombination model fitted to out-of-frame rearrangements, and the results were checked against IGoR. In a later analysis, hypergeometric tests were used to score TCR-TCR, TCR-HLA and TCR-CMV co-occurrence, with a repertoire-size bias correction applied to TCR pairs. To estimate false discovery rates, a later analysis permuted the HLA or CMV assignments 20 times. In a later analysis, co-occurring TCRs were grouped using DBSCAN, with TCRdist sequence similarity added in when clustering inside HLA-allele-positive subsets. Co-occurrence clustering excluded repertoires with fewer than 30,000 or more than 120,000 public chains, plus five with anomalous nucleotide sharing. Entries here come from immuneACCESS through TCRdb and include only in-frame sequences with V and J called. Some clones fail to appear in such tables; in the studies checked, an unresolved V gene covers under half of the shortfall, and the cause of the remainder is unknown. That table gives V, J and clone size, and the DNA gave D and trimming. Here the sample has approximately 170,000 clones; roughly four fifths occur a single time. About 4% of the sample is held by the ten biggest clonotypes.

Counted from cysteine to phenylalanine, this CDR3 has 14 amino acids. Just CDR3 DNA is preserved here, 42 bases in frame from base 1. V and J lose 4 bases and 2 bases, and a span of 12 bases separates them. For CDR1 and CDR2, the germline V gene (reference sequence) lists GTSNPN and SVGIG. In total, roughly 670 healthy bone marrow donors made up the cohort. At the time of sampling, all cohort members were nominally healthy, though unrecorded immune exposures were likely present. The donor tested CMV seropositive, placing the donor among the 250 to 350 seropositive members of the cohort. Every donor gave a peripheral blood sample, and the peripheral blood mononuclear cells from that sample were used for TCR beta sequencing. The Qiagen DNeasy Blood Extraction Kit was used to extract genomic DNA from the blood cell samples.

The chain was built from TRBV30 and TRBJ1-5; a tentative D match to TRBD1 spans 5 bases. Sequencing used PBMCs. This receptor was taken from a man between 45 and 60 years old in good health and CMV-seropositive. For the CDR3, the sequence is CAWKDQGGNQPQHF. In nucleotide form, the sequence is TGTGCCTGGAAGGATCAGGGCGGCAATCAGCCCCAGCATTTT.